This is a list of T cell receptor beta chains from one sample in a study of blood T cell repertoires in COVID-19. The protocol was immunoSEQ multiplex PCR, while the TCRdb copy is restricted to in-frame clones and leaves out a portion. The sample includes approximately 170,000 clones, around 81% of them seen just once. Sequenced sample: peripheral blood. These receptors came from a man aged 55 to 70 with active or convalescent COVID-19. Each CDR3 is given with its conserved first and last residue. A D gene is named only where the DNA matches it firmly. Only part of the rows carry a size: once, few, many, or a class if the clone is expanded.

v_gene	j_gene	len	d_gene	abundance	CDR3nt	CDR3aa
TRBV15	TRBJ2-7	14	-	-	TGTGCCACCAGCAGAGAGGGGGGGGCCCGCGAGCAGTACTTC	CATSREGGAREQYF
TRBV28	TRBJ1-4	16	-	-	TGTGCCAGCACCTCGGGGGGAGCGGGGATGAGTGAAAAACTGTTTTTT	CASTSGGAGMSEKLFF
TRBV2	TRBJ1-5	15	TRBD1	-	TGTGCCAGCAGTGAAGGGCAGGGGGCTCATCAGCCCCAGCATTTT	CASSEGQGAHQPQHF
TRBV10-1	TRBJ2-2	18	-	-	TGCGCCAGCAGTGAGTTCGAAAATGCCCAGGGAGGTACCGGGGAGCTGTTTTTT	CASSEFENAQGGTGELFF
TRBV7-8	TRBJ1-1	16	-	-	TGTGCCAGCAGCCCTAGACCCCAGCAGGGGAAGGGTGAAGCTTTCTTT	CASSPRPQQGKGEAFF
TRBV21-1	TRBJ1-5	17	-	-	TGTGCCAGCAGCACGGACAGGGGATTGTTTAGCAATCAGCCCCAGCATTTT	CASSTDRGLFSNQPQHF
TRBV5-1	TRBJ2-7	16	TRBD1	once	TGCGCCAGCAGCGTATACGGACAGGGAAGTTTCTACGAGCAGTACTTC	CASSVYGQGSFYEQYF
TRBV28	TRBJ1-4	16	TRBD1	-	TGTGCCAGCAGCCAAAGACAGGGGGGCTTATTGGAAAAACTGTTTTTT	CASSQRQGGLLEKLFF
TRBV3-1/TRBV3-2	TRBJ2-7	11	TRBD2	-	TGTGCCAGCAGCCTCGGGAGGGGGCAGTACTTC	CASSLGRGQYF
TRBV18	TRBJ2-7	15	TRBD1	-	TGTGCCAGCTCACTACGGACAGGGGAAACCTACGAGCAGTACTTC	CASSLRTGETYEQYF
TRBV5-5	TRBJ2-7	15	TRBD1	-	TGTGCCAGCAGCTTGAGCGGACAGGGGACCTACGAGCAGTACTTC	CASSLSGQGTYEQYF
TRBV9	TRBJ2-3	13	-	few	TGTGCCAGCAGCGTCTCTAGCGCAGATACGCAGTATTTT	CASSVSSADTQYF
TRBV6-5	TRBJ1-2	14	TRBD1	few	TGTGCCAGCAGCCAAAGGACAGGTTTCTATGGCTACACCTTC	CASSQRTGFYGYTF
TRBV28	TRBJ2-1	15	TRBD2	-	TGTGCCAGCAGCTGGACTAGAATCCTATACAATGAGCAGTTCTTC	CASSWTRILYNEQFF
TRBV28	TRBJ1-6	14	-	-	TGTGCCAGTACACCGCGGGGTTATAATTCACCCCTCCACTTT	CASTPRGYNSPLHF
TRBV21-1	TRBJ2-7	14	-	-	TGTGCCAGCAACCCGAACGGAGGAGCCTACGAGCAGTACTTC	CASNPNGGAYEQYF
TRBV15	TRBJ1-2	16	-	-	TGTGCCACCAGCAGACATAAACAGGTCCTTGGCTATGGCTACACCTTC	CATSRHKQVLGYGYTF
TRBV12-3/TRBV12-4	TRBJ1-2	11	TRBD1	few	TGTGCCAGCAGTCTACAGGGGTATATCCTCTTC	CASSLQGYILF
TRBV7-2	TRBJ1-1	13	TRBD1	-	TGTGCCAGCAGCACACAGGGGGCAATTGAAGCTTTCTTT	CASSTQGAIEAFF
TRBV11-2	TRBJ2-1	15	TRBD1	-	TGTGCCAGCAGCTTACTGCGACAGGGCTACAATGAGCAGTTCTTC	CASSLLRQGYNEQFF
TRBV2	TRBJ1-5	15	TRBD1	-	TGTGCCAGCAACCCGACAGGGGGAAGCAATCAGCCCCAGCATTTT	CASNPTGGSNQPQHF
TRBV6-5	TRBJ1-5	15	TRBD1	-	TGTGCCAGCATGATTGACAGGGCGGGCAATCAGCCCCAGCATTTT	CASMIDRAGNQPQHF